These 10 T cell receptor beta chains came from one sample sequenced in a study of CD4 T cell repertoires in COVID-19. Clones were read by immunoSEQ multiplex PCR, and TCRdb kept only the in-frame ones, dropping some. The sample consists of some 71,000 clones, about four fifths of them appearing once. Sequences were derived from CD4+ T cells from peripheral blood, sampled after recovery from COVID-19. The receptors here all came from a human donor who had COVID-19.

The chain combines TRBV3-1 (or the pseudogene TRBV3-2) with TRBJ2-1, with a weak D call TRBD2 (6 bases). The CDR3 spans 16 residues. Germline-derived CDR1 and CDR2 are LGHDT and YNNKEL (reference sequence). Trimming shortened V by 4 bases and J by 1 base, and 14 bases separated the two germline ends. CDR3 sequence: CASSLTRETSYNEQFF. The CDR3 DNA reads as TGTGCCAGCAGCCTAACCCGGGAGACTTCCTACAATGAGCAGTTCTTC.

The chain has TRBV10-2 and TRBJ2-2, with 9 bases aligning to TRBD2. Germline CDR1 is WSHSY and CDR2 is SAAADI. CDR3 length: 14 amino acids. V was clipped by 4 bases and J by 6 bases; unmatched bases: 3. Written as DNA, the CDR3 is TGCGCCAGCAGTGGCGGGAGGGCCGCCGGGGAGCTGTTTTTT. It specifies CASSGGRAAGELFF.

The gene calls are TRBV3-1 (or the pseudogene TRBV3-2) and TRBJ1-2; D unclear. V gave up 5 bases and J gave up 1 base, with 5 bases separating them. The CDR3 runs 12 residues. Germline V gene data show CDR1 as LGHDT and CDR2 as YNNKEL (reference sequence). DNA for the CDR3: TGTGCCAGCAGCGTTAATAACTATGGCTACACCTTC. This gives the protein CASSVNNYGYTF.

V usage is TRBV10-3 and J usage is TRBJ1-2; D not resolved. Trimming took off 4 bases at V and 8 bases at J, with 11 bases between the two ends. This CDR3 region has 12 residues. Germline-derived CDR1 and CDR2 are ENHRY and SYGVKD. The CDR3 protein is CAISGTYVGYTF. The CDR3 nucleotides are TGTGCCATCAGTGGAACGTATGTCGGCTACACCTTC.

The CDR3 coding sequence is TGTGCCAGTAGTATAGAGCGGTCCGGCACAGATACGCAGTATTTT. Its protein is CASSIERSGTDTQYF. This chain joins TRBV19 and TRBJ2-3, with D hard to call. The CDR3 is 15 residues long. Germline CDR1 is LNHDA and CDR2 is SQIVND (reference sequence). V lost 0 bases and J lost 1, with 8 bases in between.

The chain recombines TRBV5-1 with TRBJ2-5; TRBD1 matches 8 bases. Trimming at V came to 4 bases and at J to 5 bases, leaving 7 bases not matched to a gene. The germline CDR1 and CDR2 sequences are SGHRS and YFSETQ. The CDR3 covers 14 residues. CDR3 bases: TGCGCCAGCAGCGCAGGGGGCTTAGGGGAGACCCAGTACTTC. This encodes CASSAGGLGETQYF.

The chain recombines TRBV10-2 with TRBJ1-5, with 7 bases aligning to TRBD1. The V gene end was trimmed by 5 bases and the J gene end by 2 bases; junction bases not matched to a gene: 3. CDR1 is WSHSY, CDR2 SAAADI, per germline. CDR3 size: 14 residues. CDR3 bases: TGCGCCAGCAGTTTCGACAGGGGCAATCAGCCCCAGCATTTT. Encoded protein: CASSFDRGNQPQHF.

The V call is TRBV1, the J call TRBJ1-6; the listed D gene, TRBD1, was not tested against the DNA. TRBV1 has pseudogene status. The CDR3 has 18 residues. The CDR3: CTSPSRQGGGSYNSPLHF. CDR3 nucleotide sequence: TGCACCAGCCCAAGTCGACAGGGGGGAGGATCCTATAATTCACCCCTCCACTTT.

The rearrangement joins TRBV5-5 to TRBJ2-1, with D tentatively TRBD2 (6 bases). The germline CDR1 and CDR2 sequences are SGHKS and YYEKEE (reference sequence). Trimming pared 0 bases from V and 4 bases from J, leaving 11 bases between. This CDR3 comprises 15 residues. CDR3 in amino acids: CASSLEAGGYNEQFF. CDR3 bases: TGTGCCAGCAGCTTGGAGGCCGGGGGTTACAATGAGCAGTTCTTC.

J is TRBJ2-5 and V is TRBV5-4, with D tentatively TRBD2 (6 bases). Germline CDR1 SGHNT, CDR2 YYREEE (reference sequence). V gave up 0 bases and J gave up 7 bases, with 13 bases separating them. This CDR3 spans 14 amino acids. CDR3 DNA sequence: TGTGCCAGCAGCTTGGGGACCCTCGGGGGGACCCAGTACTTC. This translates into CASSLGTLGGTQYF.